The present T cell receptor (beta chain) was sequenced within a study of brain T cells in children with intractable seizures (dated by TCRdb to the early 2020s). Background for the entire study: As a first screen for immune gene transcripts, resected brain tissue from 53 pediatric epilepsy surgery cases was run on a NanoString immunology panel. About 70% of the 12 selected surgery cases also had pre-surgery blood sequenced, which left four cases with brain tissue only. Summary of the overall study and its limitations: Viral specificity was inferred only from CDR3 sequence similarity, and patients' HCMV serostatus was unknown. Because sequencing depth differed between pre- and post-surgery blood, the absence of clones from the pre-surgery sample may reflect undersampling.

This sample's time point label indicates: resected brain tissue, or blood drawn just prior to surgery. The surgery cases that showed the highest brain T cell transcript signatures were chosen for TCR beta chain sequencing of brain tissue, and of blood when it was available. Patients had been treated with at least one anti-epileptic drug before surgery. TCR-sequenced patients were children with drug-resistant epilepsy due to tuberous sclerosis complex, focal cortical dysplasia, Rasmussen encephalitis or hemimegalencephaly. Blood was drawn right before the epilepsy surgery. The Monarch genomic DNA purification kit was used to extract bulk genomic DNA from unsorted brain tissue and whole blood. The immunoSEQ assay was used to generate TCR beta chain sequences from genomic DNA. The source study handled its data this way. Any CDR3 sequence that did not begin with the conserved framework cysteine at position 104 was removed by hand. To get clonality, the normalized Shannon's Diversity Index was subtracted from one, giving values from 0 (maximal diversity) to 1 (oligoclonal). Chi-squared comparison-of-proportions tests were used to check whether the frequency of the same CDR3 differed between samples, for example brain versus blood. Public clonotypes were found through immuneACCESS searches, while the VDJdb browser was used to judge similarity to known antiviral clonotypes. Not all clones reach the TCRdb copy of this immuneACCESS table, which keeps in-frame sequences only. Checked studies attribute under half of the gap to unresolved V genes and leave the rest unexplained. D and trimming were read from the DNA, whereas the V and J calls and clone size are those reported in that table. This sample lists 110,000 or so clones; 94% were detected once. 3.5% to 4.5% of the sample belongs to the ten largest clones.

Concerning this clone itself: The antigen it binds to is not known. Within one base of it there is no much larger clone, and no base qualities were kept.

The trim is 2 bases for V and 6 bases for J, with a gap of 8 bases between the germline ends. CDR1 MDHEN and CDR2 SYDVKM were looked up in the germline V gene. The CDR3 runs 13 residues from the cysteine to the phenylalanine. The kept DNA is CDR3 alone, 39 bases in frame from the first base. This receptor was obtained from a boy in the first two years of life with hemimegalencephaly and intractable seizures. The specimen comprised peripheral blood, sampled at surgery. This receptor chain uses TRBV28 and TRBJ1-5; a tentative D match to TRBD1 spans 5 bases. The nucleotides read TGTGCCAGCAGTTTAATAGGGGCTCAGCCCCAGCATTTT. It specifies CASSLIGAQPQHF.